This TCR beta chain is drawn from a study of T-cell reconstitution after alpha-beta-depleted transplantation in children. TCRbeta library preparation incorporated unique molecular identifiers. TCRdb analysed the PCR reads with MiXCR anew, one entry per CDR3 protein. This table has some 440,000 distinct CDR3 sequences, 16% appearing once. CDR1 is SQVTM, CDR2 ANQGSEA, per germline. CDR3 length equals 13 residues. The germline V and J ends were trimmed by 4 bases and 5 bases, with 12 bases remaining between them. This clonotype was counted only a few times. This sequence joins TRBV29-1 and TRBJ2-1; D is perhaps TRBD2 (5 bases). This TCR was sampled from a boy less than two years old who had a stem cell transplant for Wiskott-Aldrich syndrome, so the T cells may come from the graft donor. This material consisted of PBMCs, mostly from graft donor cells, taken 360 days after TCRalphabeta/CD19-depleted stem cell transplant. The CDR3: CSVVGLSNNEQFF. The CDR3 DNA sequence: TGCAGCGTTGTCGGACTTAGTAACAATGAGCAGTTCTTC.